Following are 21 T cell receptor beta chains from one sample sequenced in a study of shared T cell receptors in the human thymus. Using immunoSEQ multiplex PCR, the repertoire was profiled, and TCRdb retains in-frame clones only, with some absent. In the table there are some 660,000 clones, around 87% of which are singletons. The same sample was also studied in work on human thymus T cells.

The sequenced sample consisted of thymocytes. Every receptor here comes from a boy in the first two years of life with a congenital heart defect.

The genes are TRBV4-3 and TRBJ1-2, with 7 bases fitting TRBD1. Germline lookup yields CDR1 LGHNA and CDR2 YSLEER. V shed 4 bases, J shed 8 bases, and the junction held 10 bases outside the gene matches. The CDR3 contains 14 residues. The CDR3 DNA reads TGCGCCAGCAGCCCTCCGGGAGGGGGCGGCGGCTACACCTTC. It yields the protein CASSPPGGGGGYTF.

This chain uses TRBV5-6 with TRBJ2-7, with 12 bases matching TRBD1. CDR3 length: 19 amino acids. Unmatched junction bases numbered 18, after V lost 4 bases and J lost 4 bases. Germline CDR1 reads SGHDT; CDR2 reads YYEEEE. CDR3 region: CASSPGTGGCRLRGYEQYF. The CDR3 nucleotides read TGTGCCAGCAGCCCAGGGACAGGGGGCTGTAGATTAAGGGGGTACGAGCAGTACTTC.

This clone came up once. The CDR3 DNA follows: TGTGCCAGCAGGCCCCAGGGTCTGTACGACGAGCAGTACTTC. Translation: CASRPQGLYDEQYF. The rearrangement joins TRBV6-1 to TRBJ2-7; possibly TRBD1 for D (5 bases). Germline V gene lookup returns CDR1 MNHNS and CDR2 SASEGT. The CDR3 has 14 amino acids. Trimming removed 6 bases from V and 5 bases from J, with 17 bases in between.

The CDR3: CASSTGTGVPYEQYF. The CDR3 DNA sequence: TGTGCCAGCAGTACCGGGACAGGGGTCCCATACGAGCAGTACTTC. The chain links TRBV25-1 to TRBJ2-7; 10 positions match TRBD1. Germline V gene sequence: CDR1 MGHDK, CDR2 SYGVNS. The J segment lost 4 bases and the V segment lost 5 bases, leaving 8 bases of the junction unmatched. The CDR3 is made up of 15 amino acids.

The chain couples TRBV4-3 to TRBJ2-2, with D uncertain. Trimming removed 3 bases at V and 1 base at J, with 9 bases between. In germline, CDR1 is LGHNA, CDR2 YSLEER. The CDR3 consists of 15 residues. CDR3 sequence reads: CASSQGTVNTGELFF. The CDR3, as DNA: TGCGCCAGCAGCCAGGGCACAGTGAACACCGGGGAGCTGTTTTTT.

V and J are TRBV27 and TRBJ2-1, with TRBD2 identical over 7 bases. J gave up 9 bases and V 2 bases, and 19 bases lay outside the gene matches. The germline V gene encodes CDR1 MNHEY and CDR2 SMNVEV (reference sequence). The CDR3 consists of 18 residues. In DNA, the CDR3 is TGTGCCAGCAGTTTAAAGGCATGGGGGGGAGGGCCTCAGGTTGAGCAGTTCTTC. Protein sequence: CASSLKAWGGGPQVEQFF.

The genes are TRBV28 and TRBJ1-4, with a weak D call TRBD1 (5 bases). V gave up 4 bases and J gave up 8 bases, with 20 bases separating them. CDR3 size: 16 residues. CDR1 MDHEN and CDR2 SYDVKM come from the germline V gene. The CDR3 sequence: CASSYVPDRGGEKLFF. The CDR3 DNA reads as TGTGCCAGCAGTTACGTCCCCGACAGAGGAGGGGAAAAACTGTTTTTT. The entire variable domain, with the rest obtained from reference TRBV28 and TRBJ1-4, is as follows: DVKVTQSSRYLVKRTGEKVFLECVQDMDHENMFWYRQDPGLGLRLIYFSYDVKMKEKGDIPEGYSVSREKKERFSLILESASTNQTSMYLCASSYVPDRGGEKLFFGSGTQLSVL.

The chain employs TRBV4-1 and TRBJ2-7, with TRBD1 identical over 9 bases. CDR3 length: 16 residues. The V and J ends lost 6 bases and 3 bases, in that order; junction bases with no gene match: 12. The germline V gene encodes CDR1 MGHRA and CDR2 YSYEKL. The CDR3 reads CASSHSGTGNNYEQYF. The DNA for the CDR3 is TGCGCCAGCAGTCATTCCGGGACAGGGAACAACTACGAGCAGTACTTC.

The DNA of the CDR3 is TGTGCCAGCATGGGGGTTGGCGGGAGGGGTTACAATGAGCAGTTCTTC. Encoded protein: CASMGVGGRGYNEQFF. This chain links TRBV27 with TRBJ2-1; the match to TRBD2 covers 9 bases. The V segment lost 7 bases and the J segment 4 bases; nucleotides outside the gene matches: 11. The CDR3 totals 16 residues. Germline loops: CDR1 MNHEY, CDR2 SMNVEV (reference sequence).

The sample holds one count of this clone. The rearrangement joins TRBV27 to TRBJ1-1; 7 bases match TRBD1. Trimming at V came to 5 bases and at J to 4 bases, leaving 4 bases not matched to a gene. The CDR3 consists of 13 residues. Germline V gives CDR1 MNHEY, CDR2 SMNVEV (reference sequence). CDR3 sequence reads: CASSPDRVTEAFF. The CDR3 coding sequence is TGTGCCAGCAGTCCCGACAGGGTCACTGAAGCTTTCTTT.

This chain joins TRBV5-6 and TRBJ2-7; 9 bases are shared with TRBD1. From germline, CDR1 is SGHDT and CDR2 YYEEEE. This CDR3 contains 16 residues. Germline trimming cut 1 base from V and 4 bases from J; bases unmatched to any gene: 9. The CDR3 reads CASSLLRRTGEYEQYF. CDR3 DNA sequence: TGTGCCAGCAGCTTGCTCCGCCGGACAGGGGAATACGAGCAGTACTTC. The full variable domain, in which reference TRBV5-6 and TRBJ2-7 provide the parts outside the CDR3, is DAGVTQSPTHLIKTRGQQVTLRCSPKSGHDTVSWYQQALGQGPQFIFQYYEEEERQRGNFPDRFSGHQFPNYSSELNVNALLLGDSALYLCASSLLRRTGEYEQYFGPGTRLTVT.

V gene TRBV5-6 combines with J gene TRBJ2-7; TRBD2 matches 12 bases. The CDR3 loop spans 16 amino acids. V gave up 4 bases and J gave up 4 bases; unmatched junction bases: 9. Germline CDR1 is SGHDT and CDR2 is YYEEEE. The CDR3 region is CASSPGLAGTPYEQYF. For the CDR3, the DNA is TGTGCCAGCAGCCCCGGACTAGCGGGGACCCCTTACGAGCAGTACTTC.

V usage is TRBV5-1 and J usage is TRBJ2-1, with 16 positions matching TRBD2. The CDR3 runs to 18 residues. Trimming took 4 bases from V and 3 from J; bases not matched to a gene: 7. The germline CDR1 and CDR2 sequences are SGHRS and YFSETQ. This chain's CDR3 is CASSAAGLAGGLYNEQFF. As DNA, the CDR3 is TGCGCCAGCAGCGCCGCGGGACTAGCGGGGGGGCTCTACAATGAGCAGTTCTTC.

This sequence joins TRBV9 and TRBJ2-7, with D maybe TRBD1 (5 bases). CDR3 length: 17 amino acids. Per germline, CDR1 SGDLS and CDR2 YYNGEE. V lost 1 base and J lost 3, with 20 bases in between. CDR3 bases: TGTGCCAGCAGCGTATACCCGGAGACACAGGAGAACTACGAGCAGTACTTC. Protein product: CASSVYPETQENYEQYF.

Worth noting for this clone: Additional DNA sequences in this sample encode the identical CDR3. The J gene is TRBJ1-5, the V gene TRBV27, with 7 bases identical to TRBD1. The J segment lost 4 bases and the V segment lost 6 bases, leaving 6 bases of the junction unmatched. The CDR3 has 14 amino acids. CDR1 MNHEY and CDR2 SMNVEV come from the germline V gene (reference sequence). The CDR3 protein is CASSPDRSNQPQHF. CDR3 coding DNA: TGTGCCAGCAGCCCGGACAGGTCGAATCAGCCCCAGCATTTT.

CDR3 DNA: TGTGCCAGCAGCTTAAAGACTCCACAGGGAAATAATTCACCCCTCCACTTT. It is translated as CASSLKTPQGNNSPLHF. The chain employs TRBV7-3 and TRBJ1-6; the D gene is possibly TRBD1 (6 bases). CDR1 is SGHTA and CDR2 is FQGTGA in the germline V gene. The V gene lost 1 base and the J gene lost 5 bases, with 15 bases spanning the gap. The CDR3 sequence is 17 residues long.

The CDR3 region is CASSLSATGANEKLFF. The DNA of the CDR3 is TGTGCCAGCAGTTTAAGCGCGACAGGGGCTAATGAAAAACTGTTTTTT. This chain uses TRBV28 with TRBJ1-4; TRBD1 agrees at 8 bases. The CDR3 length is 16 residues. V was clipped by 2 bases and J by 3 bases; unmatched bases: 5. In germline, CDR1 is MDHEN, CDR2 SYDVKM.

The rearrangement links TRBV28 to TRBJ2-7; perhaps TRBD2 as D (5 bases). CDR1 and CDR2 from the germline V gene are MDHEN and SYDVKM. V lost 6 bases to trimming and J lost 6 bases, with 15 bases between them. There are 13 residues in the CDR3. The CDR3 region has the DNA TGTGCCAGCAGATTTCGGGGATTGGGCGAGCAGTACTTC. Translated: CASRFRGLGEQYF.

The chain uses TRBV18 and TRBJ1-2; tentative D call: TRBD1 (5 bases). Germline V gives CDR1 KGHSH, CDR2 LQKENI. This CDR3 region has 15 residues. V lost 0 bases and J 8 bases, leaving 16 bases between the germline ends. CDR3 nucleotide sequence: TGTGCCAGCTCACCACCCAAACCGCAGGGTCGCGGCTACACCTTC. It is translated as CASSPPKPQGRGYTF.

This sequence joins TRBV19 and TRBJ1-6; possibly TRBD1 for D (5 bases). Per the germline V gene, CDR1 is LNHDA and CDR2 is SQIVND (reference sequence). This CDR3 has 15 residues. V lost 8 bases to trimming and J lost 5 bases, with 16 bases between them. CDR3 sequence (DNA): TGTGCCAGTCGGGAGCCGGGACGGGATAATTCACCCCTCCACTTT. This gives the protein CASREPGRDNSPLHF. Filled out from reference TRBV19 and TRBJ1-6, the complete variable domain reads DGGITQSPKYLFRKEGQNVTLSCEQNLNHDAMYWYRQDPGQGLRLIYYSQIVNDFQKGDIAEGYSVSREKKESFPLTVTSAQKNPTAFYLCASREPGRDNSPLHFGNGTRLTVT.

V is TRBV9 and J is TRBJ2-3; 8 nucleotides agree with TRBD1. Trimming removed 3 bases from V and 4 bases from J; junction bases left unmatched: 13. The length of the CDR3 is 17 residues. Germline CDR1 SGDLS, CDR2 YYNGEE. CDR3 in amino acids: CASSERTTGQGADTQYF. In nucleotides, the CDR3 is TGTGCCAGCAGCGAGCGAACAACTGGACAGGGAGCAGATACGCAGTATTTT.